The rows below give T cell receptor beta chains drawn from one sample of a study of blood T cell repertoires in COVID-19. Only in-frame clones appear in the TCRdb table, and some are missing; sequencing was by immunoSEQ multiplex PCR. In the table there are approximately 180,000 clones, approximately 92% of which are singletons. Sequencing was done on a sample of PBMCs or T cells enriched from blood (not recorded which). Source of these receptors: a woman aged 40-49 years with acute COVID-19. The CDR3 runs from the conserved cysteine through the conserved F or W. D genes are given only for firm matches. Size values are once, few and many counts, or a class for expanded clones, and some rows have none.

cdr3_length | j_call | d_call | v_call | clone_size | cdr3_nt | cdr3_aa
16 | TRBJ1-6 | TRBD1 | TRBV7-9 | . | TGTGCCAGCAGCGACCTGACAGGGAAAGCTAATTCACCCCTCCACTTT | CASSDLTGKANSPLHF
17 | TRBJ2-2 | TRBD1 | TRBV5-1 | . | TGCGCCACCAGTGGAGAAGGGGGCGCCGCGAACACCGGGGAGCTGTTTTTT | CATSGEGGAANTGELFF
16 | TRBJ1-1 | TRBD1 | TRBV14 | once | TGTGCCAGCAGCCAAGGACTTGGACAGGGGAACACTGAAGCTTTCTTT | CASSQGLGQGNTEAFF
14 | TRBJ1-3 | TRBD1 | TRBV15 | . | TGTGCCACCAGCGGACAGGGAATGGGAAACACCATATATTTT | CATSGQGMGNTIYF
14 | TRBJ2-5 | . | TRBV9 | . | TGTGCCAGCAGCGCCCCCTACCTACAAGAGACCCAGTACTTC | CASSAPYLQETQYF
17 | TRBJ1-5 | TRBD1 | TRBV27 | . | TGTGCCAGCAGCGCACCACAGGGGTCCCTCCACAATCAGCCCCAGCATTTT | CASSAPQGSLHNQPQHF
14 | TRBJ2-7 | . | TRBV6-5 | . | TGTGCCAGCAGTTATGGTGGGGAGCCCTACGAGCAGTACTTC | CASSYGGEPYEQYF
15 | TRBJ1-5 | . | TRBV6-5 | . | TGTGCCAGCAGTAGGACACCTACCGGGGGTCAGCCCCAGCATTTT | CASSRTPTGGQPQHF
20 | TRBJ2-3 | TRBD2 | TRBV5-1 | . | TGCGCCAGCAGCTTGACTTATACTAGCGGGAGGGTTTATGGCACAGATACGCAGTATTTT | CASSLTYTSGRVYGTDTQYF
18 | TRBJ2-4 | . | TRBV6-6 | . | TGTGCCAGCAGTCCGCCAGTGGGGGCGGGCCAGACCAAAAACATTCAGTACTTC | CASSPPVGAGQTKNIQYF
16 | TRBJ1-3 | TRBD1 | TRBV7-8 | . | TGTGCCAGCAGCTTTAGAGGGGGGACAGTCGGAAACACCATATATTTT | CASSFRGGTVGNTIYF
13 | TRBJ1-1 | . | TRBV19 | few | TGTGCCAGTAGTATAGCCGAACAAACAGAAGCTTTCTTT | CASSIAEQTEAFF
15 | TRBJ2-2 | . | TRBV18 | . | TGTGCCAGCTCAATGCGGGACGGGAACACCGGGGAGCTGTTTTTT | CASSMRDGNTGELFF
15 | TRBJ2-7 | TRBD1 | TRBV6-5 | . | TGTGCCAGCAGTTACTCAAGGGACAGGTGGAACGAGCAGTACTTC | CASSYSRDRWNEQYF
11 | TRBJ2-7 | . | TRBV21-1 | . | TGTGCCGGACTCCCCCAATACGAGCAGTACTTC | CAGLPQYEQYF
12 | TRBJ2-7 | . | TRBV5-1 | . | TGCGCCAGCAGCTTGAGGGGATACGAGCAGTACTTC | CASSLRGYEQYF
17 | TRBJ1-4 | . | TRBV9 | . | TGTGCCAGCAGCGTAGAAGGGAGGGCCGCAACTAATGAAAAACTGTTTTTT | CASSVEGRAATNEKLFF
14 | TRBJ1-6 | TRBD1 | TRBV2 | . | TGTGCCAGCAGTCTGACAGGGAGAAATTCACCCCTCCACTTT | CASSLTGRNSPLHF
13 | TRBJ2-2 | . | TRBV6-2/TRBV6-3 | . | TGTGCCAGCAGTTACTCCTATCCCGGGGAGCTGTTTTTT | CASSYSYPGELFF
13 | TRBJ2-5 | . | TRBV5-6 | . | TGTGCCAGCAGTCCGGGAGTTAAAGAGACCCAGTACTTC | CASSPGVKETQYF
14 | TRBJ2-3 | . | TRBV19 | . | TGTGCCAGTAGCCTAGGGGGTAGCACAGATACGCAGTATTTT | CASSLGGSTDTQYF
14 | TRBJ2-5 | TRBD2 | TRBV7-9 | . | TGTGCCAGCAGCTCGGAGACTAGCCCAGAGACCCAGTACTTC | CASSSETSPETQYF
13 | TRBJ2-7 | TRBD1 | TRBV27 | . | TGTGCCAGCAGTGGCAGGGGGATATACGAGCAGTACTTC | CASSGRGIYEQYF
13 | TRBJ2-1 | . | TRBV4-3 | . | TGCGCCAGCAGCCAATCTCTAGGTGGTGAGCAGTTCTTC | CASSQSLGGEQFF
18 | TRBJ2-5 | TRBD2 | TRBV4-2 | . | TGTGCCAGCTCTCAAGAGGGGAGCGGGGGGGGTAGGAGGGAGACCCAGTACTTC | CASSQEGSGGGRRETQYF
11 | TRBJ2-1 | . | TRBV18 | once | TGTGCCAGCTCACCTGGACTCGAGCAGTTCTTC | CASSPGLEQFF
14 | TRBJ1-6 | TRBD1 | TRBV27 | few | TGTGCCAGCACGGACAGGGCTTATAATTCACCCCTCCACTTT | CASTDRAYNSPLHF
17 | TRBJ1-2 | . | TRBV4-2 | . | TGTGCCAGCAGCCAGGCCCCAGGGCAGGGCGTCAACTATGGCTACACCTTC | CASSQAPGQGVNYGYTF
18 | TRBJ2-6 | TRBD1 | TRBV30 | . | TGTGCCTGGACCCGAGGGGGACAGGGGCGCTCTGGGGCCAACGTCCTGACTTTC | CAWTRGGQGRSGANVLTF
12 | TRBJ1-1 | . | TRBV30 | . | TGTGCCTGGAGTTCCGGGGGCACTGAAGCTTTCTTT | CAWSSGGTEAFF
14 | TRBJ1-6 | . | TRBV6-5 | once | TGTGCCAGCAGTTACTCGGGCAGTAATTCACCCCTCCACTTT | CASSYSGSNSPLHF
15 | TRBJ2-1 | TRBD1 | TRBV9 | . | TGTGCCAGCAGCGTTAGGACAGGGGGAAACAATGAGCAGTTCTTC | CASSVRTGGNNEQFF
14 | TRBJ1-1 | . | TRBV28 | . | TGTGCCAGCAGTTTACGGGGGGCTAACACTGAAGCTTTCTTT | CASSLRGANTEAFF
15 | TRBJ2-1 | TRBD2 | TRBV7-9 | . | TGTGCCAGCAGGACTAGCGGGACTTTGTACAATGAGCAGTTCTTC | CASRTSGTLYNEQFF
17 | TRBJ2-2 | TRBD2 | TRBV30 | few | TGTGCCTGGAGTTCAACCCGGACTAGCGGAGCCACCGGGGAGCTGTTTTTT | CAWSSTRTSGATGELFF
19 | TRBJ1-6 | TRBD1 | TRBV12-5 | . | TGTGCTAGTGGTTTGGTAAGGACAGGAGAGAGCTCCTATAATTCACCCCTCCACTTT | CASGLVRTGESSYNSPLHF
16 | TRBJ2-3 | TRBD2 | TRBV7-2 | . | TGTGCCAGCACCCTACTGACTAGCGGGAGTACAGATACGCAGTATTTT | CASTLLTSGSTDTQYF
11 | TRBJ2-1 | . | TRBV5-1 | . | TGCGCCAGCAGCTTCGGCAATGAGCAGTTCTTC | CASSFGNEQFF
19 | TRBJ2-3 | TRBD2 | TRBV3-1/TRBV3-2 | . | TGTGCCAGCAGCCAACGAGTCCGCGGGGGGGCGTACCTCACAGATACGCAGTATTTT | CASSQRVRGGAYLTDTQYF
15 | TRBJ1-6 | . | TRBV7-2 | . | TGTGCCAGCAGCTTAGGGGCAGGGTATAATTCACCCCTCCACTTT | CASSLGAGYNSPLHF
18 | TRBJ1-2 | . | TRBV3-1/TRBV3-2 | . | TGTGCCAGCAGCCAAGTAAAGACCTCAGGGGCCTGGGACTATGGCTACACCTTC | CASSQVKTSGAWDYGYTF
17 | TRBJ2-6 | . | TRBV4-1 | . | TGCGCCAGCAGCCAAGATCTTGGGGGGGCCGGGGCCAACGTCCTGACTTTC | CASSQDLGGAGANVLTF
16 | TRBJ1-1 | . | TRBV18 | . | TGTGCCAGCTCTCTTCACCCACACGACATGAACACTGAAGCTTTCTTT | CASSLHPHDMNTEAFF